These T cell receptor beta chains were read from a single sample in a study of shared clonotypes between healthy human individuals. Data came from immunoSEQ multiplex PCR; TCRdb stores just in-frame clones and leaves some out. This table holds about 490,000 clones, almost 80% found once. The specimen was PBMCs. The receptors originated from a woman aged 35 to 49 in good health. Some clones in this sample may be carry-over from other donors' samples. Both conserved end residues are part of each CDR3. The D gene is left open where the match is weak. Clone size appears in some rows only: once, few, many, or a class for an expanded clone.

J gene: TRBJ2-5; CDR3 length: 14; D gene: TRBD2; V gene: TRBV2; clone size: NA; CDR3 protein: CASRAGLVQETQYF; CDR3 DNA: TGTGCCAGCAGGGCAGGACTAGTCCAAGAGACCCAGTACTTC
J gene: TRBJ2-5; CDR3 length: 13; D gene: NA; V gene: TRBV11-2; clone size: NA; CDR3 protein: CASSLEGLGTQYF; CDR3 DNA: TGTGCCAGCAGCTTAGAAGGACTCGGGACCCAGTACTTC
J gene: TRBJ2-3; CDR3 length: 14; D gene: TRBD1; V gene: TRBV2; clone size: few; CDR3 protein: CASNRDRITDTQYF; CDR3 DNA: TGTGCCAGCAACCGGGACAGGATCACAGATACGCAGTATTTT
J gene: TRBJ2-5; CDR3 length: 16; D gene: TRBD1; V gene: TRBV6-1; clone size: NA; CDR3 protein: CASSDRGLISGETQYF; CDR3 DNA: TGTGCCAGCAGTGATAGGGGGCTGATATCGGGAGAGACCCAGTACTTC
J gene: TRBJ2-7; CDR3 length: 15; D gene: NA; V gene: TRBV6-1; clone size: NA; CDR3 protein: CASSDIGRNSYEQYF; CDR3 DNA: TGTGCCAGCAGTGATATCGGCCGGAACTCCTACGAGCAGTACTTC
J gene: TRBJ2-3; CDR3 length: 15; D gene: TRBD2; V gene: TRBV5-1; clone size: NA; CDR3 protein: CASSSPWREGDTQYF; CDR3 DNA: TGCGCCAGCAGCTCACCATGGCGGGAGGGGGATACGCAGTATTTT
J gene: TRBJ1-1; CDR3 length: 14; D gene: NA; V gene: TRBV6-6; clone size: NA; CDR3 protein: CASGAGGVATEAFF; CDR3 DNA: TGTGCCAGCGGAGCGGGAGGGGTGGCCACTGAAGCTTTCTTT
J gene: TRBJ1-1; CDR3 length: 16; D gene: NA; V gene: TRBV6-6; clone size: once; CDR3 protein: CASSTTRTAMNTEAFF; CDR3 DNA: TGTGCCAGCAGTACCACCAGGACAGCCATGAACACTGAAGCTTTCTTT
J gene: TRBJ2-1; CDR3 length: 14; D gene: TRBD1; V gene: TRBV5-1; clone size: NA; CDR3 protein: CASSLGQGYNEQFF; CDR3 DNA: TGCGCCAGCAGCTTGGGACAGGGATACAATGAGCAGTTCTTC
J gene: TRBJ1-1; CDR3 length: 13; D gene: NA; V gene: TRBV18; clone size: NA; CDR3 protein: CASSLTAGTEAFF; CDR3 DNA: TGTGCCAGCTCACTGACAGCCGGCACTGAAGCTTTCTTT
J gene: TRBJ2-1; CDR3 length: 13; D gene: NA; V gene: TRBV10-3; clone size: few; CDR3 protein: CAISWRPGEEQFF; CDR3 DNA: TGTGCCATCAGCTGGCGACCAGGAGAAGAGCAGTTCTTC
J gene: TRBJ1-1; CDR3 length: 15; D gene: NA; V gene: TRBV5-6; clone size: NA; CDR3 protein: CASSPGVAWNTEAFF; CDR3 DNA: TGTGCCAGCAGCCCGGGGGTGGCCTGGAACACTGAAGCTTTCTTT
J gene: TRBJ2-2; CDR3 length: 14; D gene: NA; V gene: TRBV19; clone size: many; CDR3 protein: CASCPMGGVGELFF; CDR3 DNA: TGTGCCAGTTGCCCGATGGGGGGAGTCGGGGAGCTGTTTTTT
J gene: TRBJ2-7; CDR3 length: 16; D gene: TRBD2; V gene: TRBV7-8; clone size: once; CDR3 protein: CASSLRLAGGSYEQYF; CDR3 DNA: TGTGCCAGCAGCTTAAGGTTGGCGGGAGGGTCCTACGAGCAGTACTTC
J gene: TRBJ2-1; CDR3 length: 14; D gene: NA; V gene: TRBV5-6; clone size: once; CDR3 protein: CASSLYRLYNEQFF; CDR3 DNA: TGTGCCAGCAGCTTGTATAGACTCTACAATGAGCAGTTCTTC
J gene: TRBJ1-4; CDR3 length: 15; D gene: TRBD1; V gene: TRBV9; clone size: once; CDR3 protein: CASSTRTGEGEKLFF; CDR3 DNA: TGTGCCAGCAGCACCCGGACAGGGGAAGGCGAAAAACTGTTTTTT
J gene: TRBJ2-7; CDR3 length: 14; D gene: TRBD1; V gene: TRBV18; clone size: NA; CDR3 protein: CASSPGQGIHEQYF; CDR3 DNA: TGTGCCAGCTCACCAGGACAGGGTATCCACGAGCAGTACTTC
J gene: TRBJ2-7; CDR3 length: 13; D gene: TRBD2; V gene: TRBV7-2; clone size: NA; CDR3 protein: CASSLGGTRQQYF; CDR3 DNA: TGTGCCAGCAGCTTAGGAGGGACTAGGCAGCAGTACTTC
J gene: TRBJ2-3; CDR3 length: 17; D gene: TRBD1; V gene: TRBV11-2; clone size: NA; CDR3 protein: CASSHRQGGGYTDTQYF; CDR3 DNA: TGTGCCAGCAGCCACCGACAGGGTGGGGGATACACAGATACGCAGTATTTT
J gene: TRBJ2-1; CDR3 length: 17; D gene: TRBD2; V gene: TRBV5-1; clone size: NA; CDR3 protein: CASSPPLAGGPDNEQFF; CDR3 DNA: TGCGCCAGCAGCCCGCCACTAGCGGGAGGGCCTGACAATGAGCAGTTCTTC
J gene: TRBJ2-3; CDR3 length: 14; D gene: NA; V gene: TRBV6-5; clone size: NA; CDR3 protein: CASSDKGGTDTQYF; CDR3 DNA: TGTGCCAGCAGTGATAAGGGAGGCACAGATACGCAGTATTTT
J gene: TRBJ2-1; CDR3 length: 15; D gene: TRBD2; V gene: TRBV4-1; clone size: NA; CDR3 protein: CASTQGLAGGIEQFF; CDR3 DNA: TGCGCCAGCACCCAAGGACTAGCGGGAGGGATTGAGCAGTTCTTC
J gene: TRBJ1-5; CDR3 length: 16; D gene: NA; V gene: TRBV7-8; clone size: NA; CDR3 protein: CASSAPGTTDNQPQHF; CDR3 DNA: TGTGCCAGCAGTGCGCCGGGGACCACCGATAATCAGCCCCAGCATTTT
J gene: TRBJ2-3; CDR3 length: 14; D gene: TRBD1; V gene: TRBV29-1; clone size: NA; CDR3 protein: CSVAPGTASDTQYF; CDR3 DNA: TGCAGTGTTGCTCCCGGGACAGCATCCGATACGCAGTATTTT
J gene: TRBJ2-7; CDR3 length: 15; D gene: NA; V gene: TRBV18; clone size: few; CDR3 protein: CASSVQGPPSYEQYF; CDR3 DNA: TGTGCCAGCTCAGTACAGGGTCCCCCCTCCTACGAGCAGTACTTC
J gene: TRBJ2-7; CDR3 length: 14; D gene: NA; V gene: TRBV5-1; clone size: NA; CDR3 protein: CASSLGQGPSEQYF; CDR3 DNA: TGCGCCAGCAGCTTAGGGCAGGGGCCCTCCGAGCAGTACTTC
J gene: TRBJ2-1; CDR3 length: 14; D gene: NA; V gene: TRBV10-1; clone size: NA; CDR3 protein: CASSRRDSYNEQFF; CDR3 DNA: TGCGCCAGCAGTAGGAGGGACTCCTACAATGAGCAGTTCTTC
J gene: TRBJ2-7; CDR3 length: 15; D gene: NA; V gene: TRBV5-1; clone size: once; CDR3 protein: CASSSTTHSSYEQYF; CDR3 DNA: TGCGCCAGCAGCTCAACGACTCACAGCTCCTACGAGCAGTACTTC
J gene: TRBJ2-1; CDR3 length: 15; D gene: TRBD2; V gene: TRBV11-2; clone size: NA; CDR3 protein: CASSQLAGGMDEQFF; CDR3 DNA: TGTGCCAGCAGCCAACTAGCGGGAGGCATGGATGAGCAGTTCTTC
J gene: TRBJ2-3; CDR3 length: 13; D gene: NA; V gene: TRBV30; clone size: once; CDR3 protein: CAWSVYNTDTQYF; CDR3 DNA: TGTGCCTGGAGTGTGTACAACACAGATACGCAGTATTTT
J gene: TRBJ2-1; CDR3 length: 14; D gene: NA; V gene: TRBV7-9; clone size: few; CDR3 protein: CASSLTGVYNEQFF; CDR3 DNA: TGTGCCAGCAGCTTGACAGGCGTGTACAATGAGCAGTTCTTC
J gene: TRBJ2-6; CDR3 length: 17; D gene: TRBD1; V gene: TRBV28; clone size: NA; CDR3 protein: CASSKGTGLSGANVLTF; CDR3 DNA: TGTGCCAGCAGTAAGGGGACAGGGCTCTCTGGGGCCAACGTCCTGACTTTC
J gene: TRBJ2-5; CDR3 length: 17; D gene: TRBD2; V gene: TRBV27; clone size: NA; CDR3 protein: CASSLLASGRAAETQYF; CDR3 DNA: TGTGCCAGCAGTTTATTGGCTAGCGGGAGGGCCGCGGAGACCCAGTACTTC
J gene: TRBJ2-7; CDR3 length: 15; D gene: TRBD2; V gene: TRBV7-2; clone size: NA; CDR3 protein: CASSLASGRADEQYF; CDR3 DNA: TGTGCCAGCAGCTTAGCGAGCGGGAGGGCCGACGAGCAGTACTTC
J gene: TRBJ2-1; CDR3 length: 14; D gene: TRBD2; V gene: TRBV18; clone size: NA; CDR3 protein: CASSRTSGHQEQFF; CDR3 DNA: TGTGCCAGCTCACGGACTAGCGGACACCAGGAGCAGTTCTTC
J gene: TRBJ2-7; CDR3 length: 15; D gene: NA; V gene: TRBV6-1; clone size: NA; CDR3 protein: CASGGENSGSYEQYF; CDR3 DNA: TGTGCCAGCGGAGGGGAAAATAGCGGTTCCTACGAGCAGTACTTC
J gene: TRBJ1-3; CDR3 length: 16; D gene: TRBD1; V gene: TRBV5-1; clone size: NA; CDR3 protein: CASSLLGGSSGNTIYF; CDR3 DNA: TGCGCCAGCAGCTTGTTAGGGGGCTCTTCCGGAAACACCATATATTTT
J gene: TRBJ1-2; CDR3 length: 15; D gene: NA; V gene: TRBV27; clone size: NA; CDR3 protein: CASSSRSTVNYGYTF; CDR3 DNA: TGTGCCAGCAGTTCCCGATCTACTGTAAACTATGGCTACACCTTC
J gene: TRBJ1-2; CDR3 length: 18; D gene: NA; V gene: TRBV4-1; clone size: NA; CDR3 protein: CASSHRRGDRSTNYGYTF; CDR3 DNA: TGCGCCAGCAGCCACAGAAGAGGAGACAGATCAACTAACTATGGCTACACCTTC
J gene: TRBJ2-5; CDR3 length: 16; D gene: NA; V gene: TRBV6-1; clone size: NA; CDR3 protein: CASSEARGLSSETQYF; CDR3 DNA: TGTGCCAGCAGTGAAGCGCGGGGACTTAGTTCGGAGACCCAGTACTTC
J gene: TRBJ2-1; CDR3 length: 19; D gene: TRBD2; V gene: TRBV28; clone size: few; CDR3 protein: CASSFLSRRLAGGPNEQFF; CDR3 DNA: TGTGCCAGCAGTTTCCTATCGCGTAGACTAGCGGGGGGCCCCAATGAGCAGTTCTTC
J gene: TRBJ2-1; CDR3 length: 16; D gene: TRBD1; V gene: TRBV11-2; clone size: NA; CDR3 protein: CASSLRRGTGYNEHFF; CDR3 DNA: TGTGCCAGCAGCCTTCGCCGAGGGACAGGATACAATGAGCATTTCTTC
J gene: TRBJ2-4; CDR3 length: 12; D gene: NA; V gene: TRBV7-2; clone size: NA; CDR3 protein: CASSLLGDIQYF; CDR3 DNA: TGTGCCAGCAGCTTACTCGGGGACATTCAGTACTTC
J gene: TRBJ2-3; CDR3 length: 17; D gene: NA; V gene: TRBV28; clone size: NA; CDR3 protein: CASSLLVEGGIFDTQYF; CDR3 DNA: TGTGCCAGCAGTTTATTGGTGGAGGGGGGGATTTTCGATACGCAGTATTTT
J gene: TRBJ2-5; CDR3 length: 14; D gene: NA; V gene: TRBV11-2; clone size: few; CDR3 protein: CASSHGLRGEEQYF; CDR3 DNA: TGTGCCAGCAGTCACGGACTACGTGGTGAGGAGCAGTACTTC
J gene: TRBJ1-2; CDR3 length: 15; D gene: NA; V gene: TRBV5-1; clone size: many; CDR3 protein: CASSFNRSANYGYTF; CDR3 DNA: TGCGCCAGCAGCTTTAACAGGTCTGCTAACTATGGCTACACCTTC
J gene: TRBJ2-7; CDR3 length: 15; D gene: TRBD2; V gene: TRBV7-6; clone size: NA; CDR3 protein: CASSHRREGPYEQYF; CDR3 DNA: TGTGCCAGCAGCCACAGGCGGGAGGGTCCCTACGAGCAGTACTTC
J gene: TRBJ1-1; CDR3 length: 15; D gene: NA; V gene: TRBV7-3; clone size: NA; CDR3 protein: CASSLMAGQNTEAFF; CDR3 DNA: TGTGCCAGCAGCTTAATGGCAGGGCAGAACACTGAAGCTTTCTTT
J gene: TRBJ2-3; CDR3 length: 13; D gene: NA; V gene: TRBV7-3; clone size: NA; CDR3 protein: CASSRGNTDTQYF; CDR3 DNA: TGTGCCAGCAGCAGGGGAAACACAGATACGCAGTATTTT
J gene: TRBJ2-1; CDR3 length: 16; D gene: TRBD2; V gene: TRBV19; clone size: NA; CDR3 protein: CASSMIGTSPRGEQFF; CDR3 DNA: TGTGCCAGTAGTATGATCGGGACTAGCCCTCGTGGGGAGCAGTTCTTC